Presented here are 25 T cell receptor beta chains from one specimen sequenced in a study of OX40 agonist ivuxolimab in advanced cancers. Repertoires were generated with immunoSEQ multiplex PCR, while TCRdb's copy carries only in-frame clones and drops some. The repertoire holds approximately 59,000 clones, with 85% as singletons. This sample comprised CD4+ or CD8+ T cells sorted from blood, obtained in a trial of the OX40 agonist ivuxolimab. The receptors come from an adult with an advanced solid tumor such as melanoma, head and neck, liver or kidney cancer.

The chain recombines TRBV10-1 with TRBJ2-1, with 7 bases that match TRBD2. Germline CDR1 reads WNHNN; CDR2 reads SYGVQD (reference sequence). V shed 4 bases, J shed 9 bases, and the junction held 6 bases outside the gene matches. This CDR3 spans 13 amino acids. The CDR3 DNA sequence: TGCGCCAGCAGTGCGATGGGGAGGGGTGAGCAGTTCTTC. This encodes CASSAMGRGEQFF.

The CDR3 spells CASSSQGSVNEKLFF. In DNA, the CDR3 is TGTGCCAGCAGCTCTCAGGGCAGCGTTAATGAAAAACTGTTTTTT. The chain has TRBV7-9 and TRBJ1-4, with a weak D call TRBD1 (5 bases). The CDR3 contains 15 residues. V lost 4 bases to trimming and J lost 4 bases, with 13 bases between them. Germline V gene sequence: CDR1 SEHNR, CDR2 FQNEAQ (reference sequence).

The chain couples TRBV9 to TRBJ2-7, with D unresolved. The CDR3 length is 15 residues. Germline V gene lookup returns CDR1 SGDLS and CDR2 YYNGEE. V was trimmed by 0 bases and J by 0 bases, leaving 10 bases between them. The CDR3 DNA sequence: TGTGCCAGCAGCGTAGAAGAGTCGGACTCCTACGAGCAGTACTTC. Its protein product is CASSVEESDSYEQYF. Full variable domain (missing parts from reference TRBV9 and TRBJ2-7): DSGVTQTPKHLITATGQRVTLRCSPRSGDLSVYWYQQSLDQGLQFLIQYYNGEERAKGNILERFSAQQFPDLHSELNLSSLELGDSALYFCASSVEESDSYEQYFGPGTRLTVT.

The DNA for the CDR3 is TGTGCCAGCAGTTTACAGGGGTACACTGAAGCTTTCTTT. It is translated as CASSLQGYTEAFF. The rearrangement joins TRBV6-1 to TRBJ1-1, with 7 bases matching TRBD1. The CDR3 covers 13 residues. With V trimmed by 5 bases and J by 3 bases, 3 bases remained unmatched. CDR1 is MNHNS, CDR2 SASEGT, per germline.

The gene calls are TRBV7-9 and TRBJ1-1; D not resolved. CDR1 is SEHNR and CDR2 is FQNEAQ in the germline V gene (reference sequence). Trimming took 4 bases from V and 1 from J, leaving 4 bases between them. The CDR3 is 12 residues long. Here the CDR3 reads CASSWENTEAFF. CDR3 coding DNA: TGTGCCAGCAGCTGGGAGAACACTGAAGCTTTCTTT.

This clone showed up just a few times. The chain joins TRBV2 to TRBJ2-7; D not resolved. The CDR3 is made up of 13 amino acids. Trimming cost V 1 base and J 9 bases, with 13 bases left between them. Germline values: CDR1 SNHLY, CDR2 FYNNEI. The CDR3 loop reads CASSEGQARGQYF. The CDR3 DNA reads as TGTGCCAGCAGTGAAGGCCAGGCACGAGGGCAGTACTTC.

The chain employs TRBV10-3 and TRBJ2-2; D uncertain. CDR3 length equals 11 residues. Germline V gene data show CDR1 as ENHRY and CDR2 as SYGVKD. With 6 bases removed from V and 2 bases from J, the gap between germline ends came to 1 base. The CDR3, as DNA: TGTGCCATCAGAAACACCGGGGAGCTGTTTTTT. Translation: CAIRNTGELFF.

J is TRBJ2-7 and V is TRBV7-2; possible D gene TRBD1, 6 bases. This CDR3 is built from 13 residues. With 5 bases removed from V and 3 bases from J, the gap between germline ends came to 11 bases. The germline gives CDR1 SGHTA, CDR2 FQGNSA. This chain's CDR3 is CASSADSYYEQYF. The CDR3 nucleotides are TGTGCCAGCAGCGCGGACAGTTACTACGAGCAGTACTTC.

The chain carries TRBV28 and TRBJ1-1; possibly TRBD1 for D (5 bases). Trimming shortened V by 1 base and J by 2 bases, and 11 bases separated the two germline ends. From germline, CDR1 is MDHEN and CDR2 SYDVKM. The CDR3 covers 15 residues. The CDR3 loop reads CASSLYAGSNTEAFF. CDR3 nucleotide sequence: TGTGCCAGCAGTTTATACGCAGGGAGTAACACTGAAGCTTTCTTT.

The chain recombines TRBV4-1 with TRBJ1-4; D may be TRBD1 (6 bases). Trimming removed 0 bases from V and 5 bases from J, with 10 bases in between. Germline V gene lookup returns CDR1 MGHRA and CDR2 YSYEKL. There are 15 residues in the CDR3. The CDR3 nucleotides are TGCGCCAGCAGCCAAGAGAGGGGGTGGAATGAAAAACTGTTTTTT. It translates to CASSQERGWNEKLFF.

This chain uses TRBV12-5 with TRBJ2-5, with TRBD1 as a possible D gene (5 bases). Per germline, CDR1 LGHNT and CDR2 FRNRAP. The CDR3 covers 13 residues. V was clipped by 1 base and J by 5 bases, with 8 bases between them. The CDR3, as DNA: TGTGCTAGTGGTTTGGCCGCAGGGGAGACCCAGTACTTC. Translating it yields CASGLAAGETQYF. Complete variable domain (other parts from reference TRBV12-5 and TRBJ2-5): DARVTQTPRHKVTEMGQEVTMRCQPILGHNTVFWYRQTMMQGLELLAYFRNRAPLDDSGMPKDRFSAEMPDATLATLKIQPSEPRDSAVYFCASGLAAGETQYFGPGTRLLVL.

The chain employs TRBV30 and TRBJ2-1; a weak D match, TRBD2 (5 bases). Trimming took 5 bases from V and 6 from J, leaving 8 bases between them. Germline-derived CDR1 and CDR2 are GTSNPN and SVGIG (reference sequence). The CDR3 extends over 11 amino acids. The DNA of the CDR3 is TGTGCCTGGTCACGGGGCAATGAGCAGTTCTTC. This gives the protein CAWSRGNEQFF.

The chain uses TRBV7-2 and TRBJ2-2, with D possibly matching TRBD2 (6 bases). This CDR3 region has 15 residues. The germline V gene has CDR1 SGHTA and CDR2 FQGNSA. The ends were cut back, 1 base at V and 6 bases at J, with 12 bases in the middle. Here the CDR3 DNA reads TGTGCCAGCAGCTTAGGGGACTCGCAAGCCGGGGAGCTGTTTTTT. Encoded protein: CASSLGDSQAGELFF.

The gene calls are TRBV6-5 and TRBJ2-1, with 8 bases that match TRBD2. Unmatched junction bases numbered 8, after V lost 6 bases and J lost 7 bases. Germline loops: CDR1 MNHEY, CDR2 SVGAGI. This CDR3 has 14 amino acids. CDR3 in DNA: TGTGCCAGCAGGCCGGGACTAGATTTAAATGAGCAGTTCTTC. Translation gives CASRPGLDLNEQFF.

The chain links TRBV9 to TRBJ2-2, with TRBD2 as a possible D gene (6 bases). CDR1 SGDLS and CDR2 YYNGEE come from the germline V gene. CDR3 length: 17 amino acids. Trimming stripped 3 bases from V and 3 bases from J, with 18 bases between. The CDR3: CASSAAGTDAYTGELFF. CDR3 coding DNA: TGTGCCAGCAGCGCGGCCGGGACTGACGCTTACACCGGGGAGCTGTTTTTT.

The rearrangement uses TRBV28 and TRBJ2-7, with a weak D call TRBD2 (5 bases). Trimming removed 8 bases at V and 7 bases at J, with 18 bases between. The germline V gene encodes CDR1 MDHEN and CDR2 SYDVKM. The CDR3 runs 13 residues. CDR3 region: CASGVHSTGEQYF. The CDR3 DNA sequence: TGTGCCAGCGGCGTCCACAGCACGGGGGAGCAGTACTTC.

The chain's CDR3 is CASSLNGRAYEQYF. CDR3 DNA: TGTGCCAGCAGCTTAAACGGTCGTGCCTACGAGCAGTACTTC. The chain uses TRBV7-6 and TRBJ2-7; D not resolved. This CDR3 is 14 amino acids long. Germline CDR1 SGHVS, CDR2 FNYEAQ. Trimming took 2 bases from V and 2 from J, leaving 10 bases between them.

This clone showed up just a few times. The V gene is TRBV21-1, the J gene TRBJ2-4. TRBV21-1 counts as a pseudogene. This CDR3 comprises 15 residues. CDR3 loop: CASSTLGESKNIQYF. The CDR3, as DNA: TGTGCCAGCAGCACGTTAGGGGAGTCCAAAAACATTCAGTACTTC.

The J gene is TRBJ2-1, the V gene TRBV7-3; TRBD2 matches 15 bases. This CDR3 is built from 17 residues. The germline gives CDR1 SGHTA, CDR2 FQGTGA. V was pared by 5 bases and J by 9 bases, with 11 bases of the junction left unmatched. DNA of the CDR3: TGTGCCAGCAGCGCAGGACTAGCGGGAGGGCCGATGAGTGAGCAGTTCTTC. It yields the protein CASSAGLAGGPMSEQFF. Together with reference TRBV7-3 and TRBJ2-1, the CDR3 gives the full variable domain: GAGVSQTPSNKVTEKGKYVELRCDPISGHTALYWYRQSLGQGPEFLIYFQGTGAADDSGLPNDRFFAVRPEGSVSTLKIQRTERGDSAVYLCASSAGLAGGPMSEQFFGPGTRLTVL.

The DNA for the CDR3 is TGTGCCAGCACCCAGCGCAGCAGCTACAATGAGCAGTTCTTC. The encoded protein is CASTQRSSYNEQFF. The V gene is TRBV7-9, the J gene TRBJ2-1; D is undetermined. CDR3 length: 14 residues. Germline V lookup: CDR1 SEHNR, CDR2 FQNEAQ (reference sequence). Trimming pared 7 bases from V and 3 bases from J, leaving 13 bases between.

The chain employs TRBV5-8 and TRBJ1-5; unclear D gene. V was cut by 0 bases and J by 7 bases, with 5 bases left in between. The CDR3 contains 12 residues. Germline CDR1 is SGHTS and CDR2 is YDEGEE. This CDR3 is CASSLDAQPQHF. CDR3 coding DNA: TGTGCCAGCAGCTTGGACGCGCAGCCCCAGCATTTT.

The sample holds a few counts of this clone. The J gene is TRBJ2-7, the V gene TRBV6-6; the D gene is possibly TRBD2 (6 bases). This CDR3 spans 12 amino acids. CDR1 and CDR2 (germline): MNHNY, SVGAGI (reference sequence). V lost 6 bases, J lost 5 bases, and 11 bases lay in between. The CDR3 coding sequence is TGTGCCAGCAGCCGGGGGAGAAACGAGCAGTACTTC. Translated, it gives CASSRGRNEQYF.

The V gene is TRBV7-6, the J gene TRBJ1-5; D is possibly TRBD1 (6 bases). CDR1 is SGHVS and CDR2 is FNYEAQ in the germline V gene. The CDR3 extends over 11 amino acids. V lost 1 base, J lost 14 bases, and 9 bases lay in between. This CDR3 reads CASSLGTVKHF. CDR3 sequence (DNA): TGTGCCAGCAGCTTAGGGACAGTGAAGCATTTT.

A remark on this clone: The junction and the germline gene differ at one end; a read error may be behind it. The chain carries TRBV6-6 and TRBJ1-5; TRBD1 might be the D (5 bases). CDR1 is MNHNY and CDR2 is SVGAGI in the germline V gene (reference sequence). CDR3 length: 12 residues. The CDR3 is CPTRGSNQPQHF. DNA for the CDR3: TGCCCAACGCGGGGGAGCAATCAGCCCCAGCATTTT.

The chain joins TRBV5-6 to TRBJ2-2; a weak D match, TRBD2 (6 bases). V shed 2 bases and J shed 7 bases, with 12 bases lying between them. The CDR3 totals 14 residues. The germline V gene has CDR1 SGHDT and CDR2 YYEEEE. The CDR3 loop is CASSFWGGDGELFF. As DNA, the CDR3 is TGTGCCAGCAGCTTTTGGGGAGGAGACGGGGAGCTGTTTTTT.